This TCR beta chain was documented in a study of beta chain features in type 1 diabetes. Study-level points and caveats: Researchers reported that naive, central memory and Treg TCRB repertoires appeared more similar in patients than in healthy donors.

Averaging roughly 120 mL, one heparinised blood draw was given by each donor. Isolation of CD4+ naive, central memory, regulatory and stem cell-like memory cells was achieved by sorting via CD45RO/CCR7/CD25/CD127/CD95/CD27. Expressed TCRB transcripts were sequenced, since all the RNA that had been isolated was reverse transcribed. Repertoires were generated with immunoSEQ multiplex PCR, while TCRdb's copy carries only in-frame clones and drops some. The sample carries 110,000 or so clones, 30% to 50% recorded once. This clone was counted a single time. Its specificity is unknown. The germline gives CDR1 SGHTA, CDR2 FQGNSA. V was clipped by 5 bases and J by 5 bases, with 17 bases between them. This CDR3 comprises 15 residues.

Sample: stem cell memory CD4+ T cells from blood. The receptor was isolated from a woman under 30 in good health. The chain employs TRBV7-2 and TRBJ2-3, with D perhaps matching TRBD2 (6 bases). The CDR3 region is CASSPPGVWQDTQYF. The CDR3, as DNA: TGTGCCAGCAGCCCTCCGGGAGTCTGGCAAGATACGCAGTATTTT.